These 16 T cell receptor beta chains originate from one sample sequenced in a study of OX40 agonist ivuxolimab in advanced cancers. Measured with immunoSEQ multiplex PCR; TCRdb has only the in-frame clones, and not every one. Of about 76,000 clones in the sample, 75% to 85% are singletons; the top ten hold about 0.6%. This specimen was CD4+ or CD8+ T cells sorted from blood, taken in a trial of the OX40 agonist ivuxolimab. The receptor set was obtained from an adult with an advanced solid tumor such as melanoma, head and neck, liver or kidney cancer.

The V call is TRBV6-1, the J call TRBJ1-2, with a possible D match to TRBD1 (5 bases). The germline V gene has CDR1 MNHNS and CDR2 SASEGT. The CDR3 length is 14 residues. With 5 bases removed from V and 5 bases from J, the gap between germline ends came to 15 bases. As DNA, the CDR3 is TGTGCCAGCAGTCCGAGGGACGGCATATATGGCTACACCTTC. Amino acids: CASSPRDGIYGYTF.

CDR3 sequence: CASTRLVGELFF. CDR3 DNA: TGTGCCAGCACCCGGTTGGTCGGGGAGCTGTTTTTT. The chain is built from TRBV2 and TRBJ2-2; D unclear. V shed 7 bases and J shed 7 bases, with 10 bases lying between them. CDR3 length: 12 residues. Germline lookup yields CDR1 SNHLY and CDR2 FYNNEI.

This sequence joins TRBV9 and TRBJ1-6; D gene ambiguous. The CDR3 covers 15 residues. Trimming removed 0 bases at V and 8 bases at J, with 12 bases between. Germline V gene data show CDR1 as SGDLS and CDR2 as YYNGEE. The CDR3 DNA reads TGTGCCAGCAGCGTAGTTCCAGACCATTATTCACCCCTCCACTTT. This sequence encodes CASSVVPDHYSPLHF. The variable domain in full, completed from reference TRBV9 and TRBJ1-6, reads DSGVTQTPKHLITATGQRVTLRCSPRSGDLSVYWYQQSLDQGLQFLIQYYNGEERAKGNILERFSAQQFPDLHSELNLSSLELGDSALYFCASSVVPDHYSPLHFGNGTRLTVT.

The table lists this clone with a few counts. This chain links TRBV9 with TRBJ1-1, with D maybe TRBD1 (6 bases). Germline values: CDR1 SGDLS, CDR2 YYNGEE. This CDR3 has 15 residues. Trimming shortened V by 4 bases and J by 5 bases, and 18 bases separated the two germline ends. The CDR3 is CASSHQVGGRTEAFF. CDR3 nucleotide sequence: TGTGCCAGCAGCCATCAAGTGGGGGGCCGTACTGAAGCTTTCTTT.

This chain links TRBV6-5 with TRBJ1-6, with a tentative D call TRBD1 (5 bases). The CDR3 contains 16 residues. Trimming stripped 0 bases from V and 12 bases from J, with 18 bases between. Germline CDR1 and CDR2: MNHEY and SVGAGI. Here the CDR3 DNA reads TGTGCCAGCAGTTACTCCGGGACGGAGGATCGGGGACCCCTCCACTTT. Translating gives CASSYSGTEDRGPLHF.

The chain is built from TRBV9 and TRBJ1-5; possible D gene TRBD1, 6 bases. Trimming took off 4 bases at V and 0 bases at J, with 8 bases between the two ends. CDR1 is SGDLS and CDR2 is YYNGEE in the germline V gene. This CDR3 region has 14 residues. The CDR3 here is CASSRGDSNQPQHF. The CDR3, as DNA: TGTGCCAGCAGCAGGGGGGATAGCAATCAGCCCCAGCATTTT.

This clone was detected a few times. The same CDR3 arises from other DNA sequences in this sample as well. CDR3 amino acids: CASSLATGTGNQPQHF. CDR3 nucleotide sequence: TGTGCCAGCAGCTTAGCGACCGGGACAGGGAATCAGCCCCAGCATTTT. The V gene is TRBV7-9, the J gene TRBJ1-5; 9 bases are a match to TRBD1. V was clipped by 0 bases and J by 4 bases; unmatched bases: 4. The CDR3 is made up of 16 amino acids. Looked up from germline, CDR1 is SEHNR and CDR2 is FQNEAQ (reference sequence).

V and J are TRBV2 and TRBJ2-7, with D maybe TRBD2 (5 bases). CDR1 SNHLY and CDR2 FYNNEI come from the germline V gene. Trimming left V 10 bases short and J 1 base short, with 14 bases between. CDR3 length: 13 residues. DNA of the CDR3: TGTGCCACAGGAGGAGTTTTATCCTACGAGCAGTACTTC. This codes for CATGGVLSYEQYF.

The chain uses TRBV2 and TRBJ1-1; D gene uncertain. The CDR3 is made up of 14 amino acids. Germline V gene lookup returns CDR1 SNHLY and CDR2 FYNNEI. V lost 4 bases, J lost 0 bases, and 9 bases lay in between. The CDR3 protein is CASSAAGMNTEAFF. The CDR3 DNA sequence: TGTGCCAGCAGTGCCGCCGGGATGAACACTGAAGCTTTCTTT.

This sequence joins TRBV2 and TRBJ1-5; D unclear. Germline V gene data show CDR1 as SNHLY and CDR2 as FYNNEI. V lost 6 bases to trimming and J lost 7 bases, with 16 bases between them. The CDR3 consists of 14 residues. The CDR3, as DNA: TGTGCCAGCAGGCGCTCAGAGGTCGAGCAGCCCCAGCATTTT. Translation gives CASRRSEVEQPQHF.

V gene TRBV12-5 combines with J gene TRBJ1-5; possibly TRBD1 for D (5 bases). Germline values: CDR1 LGHNT, CDR2 FRNRAP. CDR3 length: 15 residues. The germline V and J ends were trimmed by 5 bases and 0 bases, with 11 bases remaining between them. CDR3 residues: CASGIDSYSNQPQHF. The CDR3 DNA sequence: TGTGCTAGTGGTATAGACAGCTATAGCAATCAGCCCCAGCATTTT.

This clone was observed once. The chain uses TRBV19 and TRBJ1-1, with D hard to call. The V end was cut by 4 bases, the J end by 3 bases, with 12 bases between. CDR3 size: 14 residues. The V gene's germline CDR1 is LNHDA and CDR2 SQIVND (reference sequence). CDR3 protein: CASSTRELYTEAFF. The CDR3 DNA is TGTGCCAGTAGTACCCGGGAGCTTTACACTGAAGCTTTCTTT. Looking up the rest from reference TRBV19 and TRBJ1-1 gives the full variable domain: DGGITQSPKYLFRKEGQNVTLSCEQNLNHDAMYWYRQDPGQGLRLIYYSQIVNDFQKGDIAEGYSVSREKKESFPLTVTSAQKNPTAFYLCASSTRELYTEAFFGQGTRLTVV.

This clone has just one count. The CDR3 nucleotides are TGTGCCACCAGCAGAGATCAGGCCGCTGGGGCCAACGTCCTGACTTTC. Translated: CATSRDQAAGANVLTF. The gene calls are TRBV15 and TRBJ2-6; D unclear. The CDR3 length is 16 residues. The germline gives CDR1 LNHNV, CDR2 YYDKDF (reference sequence). V was clipped by 0 bases and J by 2 bases, with 8 bases between them.

The rearrangement links TRBV5-1 to TRBJ1-4; D gene ambiguous. This CDR3 comprises 14 residues. Deletions cut 1 base from V and 8 bases from J, with 12 bases between. Germline V lookup: CDR1 SGHRS, CDR2 YFSETQ. CDR3 DNA: TGCGCCAGCAGCTTGTATAGGGTTTGGGAAAAACTGTTTTTT. Encoded protein: CASSLYRVWEKLFF.

This clone was picked up a small number of times. The chain joins TRBV5-5 to TRBJ2-7; 7 bases agree with TRBD2. This CDR3 comprises 12 residues. Germline V gives CDR1 SGHKS, CDR2 YYEKEE (reference sequence). After removal of 4 bases from V and 7 bases from J, the junction contained 5 bases not matched to a gene. The CDR3: CASSPGGLEQYF. The CDR3 bases are TGTGCCAGCAGCCCGGGAGGATTGGAGCAGTACTTC.

The rearrangement uses TRBV14 and TRBJ2-1; D may be TRBD1 or TRBD2 (6 bases each). The CDR3 consists of 15 residues. Germline lookup yields CDR1 SGHDN and CDR2 FVKESK. V was shortened by 0 bases and J by 9 bases, with 15 bases between the two germline ends. The chain's CDR3 is CASSQETGASGEQFF. Here the CDR3 DNA reads TGTGCCAGCAGCCAAGAGACGGGGGCGAGTGGTGAGCAGTTCTTC.